This T cell receptor beta chain was recorded in a study of OX40 agonist ivuxolimab in advanced cancers. The overall study: Those enrolled were 80% to 85% male, with a mean age of about 60 years and ages from 23 to 79.

Germline assignment: CDR1 MGHRA and CDR2 YSYEKL. This CDR3 is 16 amino acids long. Trimming cost V 4 bases and J 10 bases; bases outside gene matches: 13. The repertoire was sequenced with immunoSEQ multiplex PCR; TCRdb's copy has only in-frame clones and lacks some. The table records around 50,000 clones, over 75% of them present only once. This clone was recorded once. Here the sequenced sample was CD4+ or CD8+ T cells sorted from blood, taken in a trial of the OX40 agonist ivuxolimab. The rearrangement links TRBV4-1 to TRBJ1-4, with TRBD1 identical over 9 bases. The origin of this receptor is an adult with an advanced solid tumor such as melanoma, head and neck, liver or kidney cancer. The CDR3 region has the DNA TGCGCCAGCAGCCGGGAGGTGACAGGGGGGGGTGGAAAACTGTTTTTT. It specifies CASSREVTGGGGKLFF.